Each of the 4 T cell receptor beta chains below was sequenced from the same sample in a study of shared clonotypes between healthy human individuals. Sequencing was performed with immunoSEQ multiplex PCR; in TCRdb, only in-frame clones are kept and a portion is missing. The sample records 450,000 or so clones, roughly 80% being singletons. Sequencing input: PBMCs. The source is a woman aged 40 to 50 in good health. Some clones in this sample may be carry-over from other donors' samples.

This clone was seen once. V usage is TRBV7-6 and J usage is TRBJ2-3, with no clear D. Trimming took off 1 base at V and 0 bases at J, with 8 bases between the two ends. Germline CDR1 is SGHVS and CDR2 is FNYEAQ. CDR3 length equals 15 residues. The CDR3 nucleotides read TGTGCCAGCAGCTTAGGTCCAGTTAGCACAGATACGCAGTATTTT. It translates to CASSLGPVSTDTQYF. The full variable domain, with the rest looked up from reference TRBV7-6 and TRBJ2-3, is GAGVSQSPRYKVTKRGQDVALRCDPISGHVSLYWYRQALGQGPEFLTYFNYEAQQDKSGLPNDRFSAERPEGSISTLTIQRTEQRDSAMYRCASSLGPVSTDTQYFGPGTRLTVL.

A note on this clone: A far larger clone differs by one base, so this is likely a read error. The chain employs TRBV28 and TRBJ2-5; no clear D gene. The J call may not be correct, given that the DNA end is closer to TRBJ2-7. The CDR3 extends over 11 amino acids. CDR1 and CDR2 (germline): MDHEN, SYDVKM. CDR3 nucleotide sequence: TGTGCCAGCAGTAACTCCTACGAGCAGTACTTC. It yields the protein CASSNSYEQYF.

This clone appeared a few times. This chain joins TRBV15 and TRBJ2-7; a weak D match, TRBD2 (5 bases). From germline, CDR1 is LNHNV and CDR2 YYDKDF (reference sequence). Trimming took 0 bases from V and 1 from J, leaving 16 bases between them. This CDR3 is built from 17 residues. CDR3 DNA: TGTGCCACCAGCAGAGATGGTGGGAGACCCACTTCCTACGAGCAGTACTTC. Its translation: CATSRDGGRPTSYEQYF.

V is TRBV6-6 and J is TRBJ1-4; 9 bases match TRBD1. CDR1 and CDR2 (germline): MNHNY, SVGAGI (reference sequence). The CDR3 contains 16 residues. V was pared by 5 bases and J by 4 bases, with 8 bases of the junction left unmatched. Here the CDR3 DNA reads TGTGCCAGCAGTAGGCGACCGGGACAGGGTAATGAAAAACTGTTTTTT. Its protein product is CASSRRPGQGNEKLFF.